These 16 T cell receptor beta chains were sequenced from one sample in a study of blood T cells in healthy people across ages. Then a second PCR, running roughly 6 to 12 cycles, was carried out with a sample-barcoded 5' primer and a J-beta primer mix. TCRdb fed the 5' RACE reads into MiXCR, producing one record per CDR3 protein. The sample holds some 1.8 million distinct CDR3 sequences, around 42% seen once. Material: blood. The source of these receptors is a human donor in good health.

This clonotype was observed at least ten times. V usage is TRBV6-6 and J usage is TRBJ1-2; TRBD1 agrees at 7 bases. The CDR3 spans 14 residues. V dropped 8 bases and J dropped 0; count of bases not matched to a gene: 6. Germline CDR1 and CDR2: MNHNY and SVGAGI (reference sequence). In nucleotides, the CDR3 is TGTGCCAGCCTAAAAGGACAGGCTAACTATGGCTACACCTTC. Translation: CASLKGQANYGYTF.

This chain uses TRBV7-3 with TRBJ2-3; D uncertain. The V end was cut by 5 bases, the J end by 0 bases, with 15 bases between. Germline CDR1 and CDR2: SGHTA and FQGTGA. CDR3 length: 16 amino acids. The CDR3 DNA reads TGTGCCAGCAGCAAATGGGGTCTGGAGAGCACAGATACGCAGTATTTT. Protein product: CASSKWGLESTDTQYF.

This clonotype was found a few times. This chain connects TRBV29-1 to TRBJ1-1; possibly TRBD1 for D (6 bases). Germline values: CDR1 SQVTM, CDR2 ANQGSEA. The CDR3 length is 15 residues. V lost 5 bases to trimming and J lost 1 base, with 17 bases between them. The CDR3 loop is CSVLRRGSSNTEAFF. As DNA, the CDR3 is TGCAGCGTTCTACGCAGGGGTTCTTCGAACACTGAAGCTTTCTTT.

The chain recombines TRBV15 with TRBJ1-1; unclear D gene. Germline CDR1 LNHNV, CDR2 YYDKDF (reference sequence). The CDR3 covers 13 residues. Trimming pared 1 base from V and 5 bases from J, leaving 8 bases between. CDR3 nucleotide sequence: TGTGCCACCAGCAGAGGAGACGTGACTGAAGCTTTCTTT. It codes for CATSRGDVTEAFF.

This clonotype was counted many times. Sequence at one end of the junction differs from germline and may be a read error. The chain links TRBV5-1 to TRBJ2-6; D remains ambiguous. The CDR3 extends over 15 amino acids. Looked up from germline, CDR1 is SGHRS and CDR2 is YFSETQ. DNA of the CDR3: TGTGCCAGCAGTTTTAGAAGCTCTGGGGCCAACGTCCTGACTTTC. This gives the protein CASSFRSSGANVLTF.

The chain links TRBV6-5 to TRBJ2-1; D might be TRBD1 or TRBD2, each matching 5 bases. V lost 8 bases and J lost 13, with 27 bases in between. From germline, CDR1 is MNHEY and CDR2 SVGAGI. CDR3 length: 15 amino acids. CDR3 bases: TGTGCCAGCTTTCCCTCCTTCAATATCGACGGGGCTCAGTTCTTC. Residues: CASFPSFNIDGAQFF.

V and J are TRBV9 and TRBJ2-7; TRBD1 or TRBD2 may be the D gene (6 bases each). The CDR3 is 15 residues long. Per the germline V gene, CDR1 is SGDLS and CDR2 is YYNGEE. V lost 0 bases and J lost 3, with 13 bases in between. CDR3 bases: TGTGCCAGCAGCGTAGCTTACGGGGGCCTCTACGAGCAGTACTTC. This encodes CASSVAYGGLYEQYF.

This clonotype appeared a few times. The chain employs TRBV10-3 and TRBJ1-1, with D uncertain. Germline V gene sequence: CDR1 ENHRY, CDR2 SYGVKD. The CDR3 contains 13 residues. Trimming removed 4 bases at V and 1 base at J, with 7 bases between. CDR3 region: CAISARGNTEAFF. The CDR3 nucleotides read TGTGCCATCAGTGCCCGCGGGAACACTGAAGCTTTCTTT.

With regard to this clonotype: One end of the junction is discordant with germline, which a read error may explain. The chain joins TRBV12-3 or TRBV12-4 to TRBJ1-5; weak D call: TRBD1 (6 bases). This CDR3 region has 18 residues. The chain's CDR3 is CTSSLAIGGLESNQPQHF. In nucleotides, the CDR3 is TGTACCAGTAGTTTAGCTATAGGGGGGCTTGAGAGCAATCAGCCCCAGCATTTT.

V and J are TRBV2 and TRBJ1-2; 8 bases are shared with TRBD1. V was pared by 7 bases and J by 7 bases, with 8 bases of the junction left unmatched. The germline V gene has CDR1 SNHLY and CDR2 FYNNEI. This CDR3 spans 13 amino acids. The CDR3 is CASISQGAAGYTF. The CDR3 coding sequence is TGTGCCAGCATAAGCCAGGGGGCCGCTGGCTACACCTTC.

This chain uses TRBV6-1 with TRBJ1-1, with 7 bases lining up with TRBD1. The CDR3 consists of 14 residues. V shed 7 bases, J shed 3 bases, and the junction held 8 bases outside the gene matches. Germline V gene sequence: CDR1 MNHNS, CDR2 SASEGT. CDR3 DNA sequence: TGTGCCAGCATCAAGGGGGCGAGGGACACTGAAGCTTTCTTT. It yields the protein CASIKGARDTEAFF.

V gene TRBV6-6 combines with J gene TRBJ2-1; D may be TRBD2 (6 bases). V lost 6 bases and J 5 bases, leaving 14 bases between the germline ends. The CDR3 runs to 14 residues. The V gene's germline CDR1 is MNHNY and CDR2 SVGAGI (reference sequence). CDR3 DNA: TGTGCCAGCAGCTCCCGGGGGACCGACAATGAGCAGTTCTTC. It translates to CASSSRGTDNEQFF.

This rearrangement joins TRBV7-9 to TRBJ2-5; unclear D gene. Germline CDR1 and CDR2: SEHNR and FQNEAQ (reference sequence). The CDR3 consists of 13 residues. Trimming took 2 bases from V and 3 from J, leaving 7 bases between them. The CDR3 DNA sequence: TGTGCCAGCAGCTTATTCCAGGAAGAGACCCAGTACTTC. Amino acids: CASSLFQEETQYF. Looking up the rest from reference TRBV7-9 and TRBJ2-5 gives the full variable domain: DTGVSQNPRHKITKRGQNVTFRCDPISEHNRLYWYRQTLGQGPEFLTYFQNEAQLEKSRLLSDRFSAERPKGSFSTLEIQRTEQGDSAMYLCASSLFQEETQYFGPGTRLLVL.

The chain combines TRBV27 with TRBJ1-1, with D perhaps matching TRBD1 (5 bases). Trimming left V 6 bases short and J 3 bases short, with 14 bases between. CDR1 and CDR2 (germline): MNHEY, SMNVEV (reference sequence). The CDR3 covers 14 residues. The CDR3 nucleotides read TGTGCCAGCAGCAGACCAGGGTGGGACACTGAAGCTTTCTTT. Translating gives CASSRPGWDTEAFF.

The table lists this clonotype with a few counts. The rearrangement uses TRBV6-2 or TRBV6-3 and TRBJ2-7; weak D call: TRBD2 (5 bases). Trimming stripped 7 bases from V and 1 base from J, with 14 bases between. There are 14 residues in the CDR3. From germline, CDR1 is MNHEY and CDR2 SVGEGT. The CDR3 region is CASTNPWESYEQYF. In DNA form, the CDR3 reads TGTGCCAGCACCAACCCATGGGAGTCCTACGAGCAGTACTTC.

This chain links TRBV12-5 with TRBJ1-2; 9 positions match TRBD1. CDR1 is LGHNT and CDR2 is FRNRAP in the germline V gene. Germline trimming cut 2 bases from V and 1 base from J; bases unmatched to any gene: 11. CDR3 size: 18 residues. As DNA, the CDR3 is TGTGCTAGTGGTTTGAGCGGGACAGGGCTTATCTTTAACTATGGCTACACCTTC. As protein: CASGLSGTGLIFNYGYTF.